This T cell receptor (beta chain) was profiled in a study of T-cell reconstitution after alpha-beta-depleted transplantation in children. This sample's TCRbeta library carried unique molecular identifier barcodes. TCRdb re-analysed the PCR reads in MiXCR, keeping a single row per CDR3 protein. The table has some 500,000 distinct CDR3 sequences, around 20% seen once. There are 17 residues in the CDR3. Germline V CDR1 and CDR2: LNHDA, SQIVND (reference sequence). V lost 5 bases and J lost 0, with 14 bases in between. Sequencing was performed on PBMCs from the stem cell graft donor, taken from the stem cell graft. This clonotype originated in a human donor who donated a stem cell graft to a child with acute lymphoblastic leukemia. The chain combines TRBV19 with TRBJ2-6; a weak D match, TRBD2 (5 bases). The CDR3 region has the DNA TGTGCCAGTAGTCATCGGACTGTAATCTCTGGGGCCAACGTCCTGACTTTC. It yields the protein CASSHRTVISGANVLTF.